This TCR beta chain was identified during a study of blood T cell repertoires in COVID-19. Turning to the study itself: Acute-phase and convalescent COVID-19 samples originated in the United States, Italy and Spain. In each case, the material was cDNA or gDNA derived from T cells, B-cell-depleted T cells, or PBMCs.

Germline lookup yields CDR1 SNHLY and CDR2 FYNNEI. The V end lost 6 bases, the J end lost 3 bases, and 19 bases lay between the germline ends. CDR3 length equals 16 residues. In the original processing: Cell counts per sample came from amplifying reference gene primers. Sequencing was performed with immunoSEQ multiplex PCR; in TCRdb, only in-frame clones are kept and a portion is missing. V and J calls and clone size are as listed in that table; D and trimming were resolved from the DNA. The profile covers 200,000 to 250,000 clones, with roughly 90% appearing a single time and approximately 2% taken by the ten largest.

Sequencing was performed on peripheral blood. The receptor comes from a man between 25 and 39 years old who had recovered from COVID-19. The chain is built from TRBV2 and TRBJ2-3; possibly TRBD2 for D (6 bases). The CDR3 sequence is CASSSLAGLGTDTQYF. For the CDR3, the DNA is TGTGCCAGCAGCTCCCTGGCGGGGCTGGGGACAGATACGCAGTATTTT.